This T cell receptor beta chain was identified in a study of blood T cell repertoires in COVID-19. Whole-study context: Specimens from acute and convalescent COVID-19 originated in the United States, Italy and Spain. Sources were T cells, B-cell-depleted T cells, or PBMCs; the material itself was cDNA or gDNA.

Original methodology: Estimation of nucleated cell counts relied on the amplification of reference gene primers. Here immunoSEQ multiplex PCR was the method, and the copy in TCRdb shows in-frame clones only, minus some. V and J calls and clone size are copied from that table; D and trimming were computed from the DNA. Of about 140,000 clones in the sample, over 70% were seen once. The CDR3 sequence is 14 residues long. Germline lookup yields CDR1 SGDLS and CDR2 YYNGEE. V was clipped by 4 bases and J by 5 bases; unmatched bases: 4. The gene calls are TRBV9 and TRBJ2-3; 10 nucleotides align to TRBD2. Sequenced input: peripheral blood. This sequence originates from a woman aged 55-69 years with acute or convalescent COVID-19. In nucleotides, the CDR3 is TGTGCCAGCAGCCTCGGACTAGCGGAAGATACGCAGTATTTT. Protein sequence: CASSLGLAEDTQYF.